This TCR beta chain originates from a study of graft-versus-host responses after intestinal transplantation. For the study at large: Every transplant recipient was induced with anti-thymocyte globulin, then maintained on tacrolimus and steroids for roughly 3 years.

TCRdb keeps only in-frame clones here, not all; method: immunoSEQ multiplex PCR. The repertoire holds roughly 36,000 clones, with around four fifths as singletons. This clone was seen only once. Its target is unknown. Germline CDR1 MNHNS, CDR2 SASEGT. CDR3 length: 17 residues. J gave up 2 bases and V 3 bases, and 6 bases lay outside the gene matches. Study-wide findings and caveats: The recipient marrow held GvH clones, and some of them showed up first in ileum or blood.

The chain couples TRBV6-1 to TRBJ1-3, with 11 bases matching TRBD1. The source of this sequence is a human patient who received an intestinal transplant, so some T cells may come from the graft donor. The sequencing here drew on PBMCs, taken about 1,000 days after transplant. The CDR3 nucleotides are TGTGCCAGCAGTGACTTCCCGGGACAGGGGGCTGGAAACACCATATATTTT. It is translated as CASSDFPGQGAGNTIYF.